The 29 T cell receptor beta chains below come from one sample, sequenced in a study of radiation and T cells in renal cell carcinoma (dated by TCRdb to about 2020). The time point label, as the study defines it: blood 4 weeks post-SBRT, at nephrectomy. Per the publication, the treatment or condition label means: 15 Gy SBRT to primary tumor, nephrectomy 4 weeks later. The library was obtained by the immunoSEQ multiplex PCR assay. In TCRdb, the immuneACCESS table is reduced to in-frame sequences with V and J assigned. These tables do not hold every clone; where another copy was compared, an unresolved V gene accounts for under half, and the others remain unexplained. Within this sample are around 170,000 clones, with about 85% of them counted one time only. Roughly 12% of the sample goes to the ten largest clones. The sample consisted of blood, taken from a patient whose treatment included radiotherapy and nephrectomy. The receptors originated from a woman aged 45-60 years with renal cell carcinoma.

This chain uses TRBV7-2 with TRBJ1-5, with D unclear. Germline lookup yields CDR1 SGHTA and CDR2 FQGNSA. The CDR3 extends over 13 amino acids. V was pared by 1 base and J by 7 bases, with 8 bases between. The DNA for the CDR3 is TGTGCCAGCAGCTTAGGGGGATGGCAGCCCCAGCATTTT. Translating gives CASSLGGWQPQHF.

The chain uses TRBV2 and TRBJ2-3; the D is unclear. V lost 4 bases, J lost 2 bases, and 13 bases lay in between. From germline, CDR1 is SNHLY and CDR2 FYNNEI. This CDR3 is built from 15 residues. The CDR3 is CASSGWLEYTDTQYF. CDR3 DNA: TGTGCCAGCAGTGGCTGGCTAGAGTACACAGATACGCAGTATTTT.

V usage is TRBV20-1 and J usage is TRBJ2-7; no clear D gene. The CDR3 is 11 amino acids. CDR1 and CDR2 from the germline V gene are DFQATT and SNEGSKA (reference sequence). Trimming took off 4 bases at V and 5 bases at J, with 9 bases between the two ends. In DNA, the CDR3 is TGCAGTGCTATGTCGAGAAACGAGCAGTACTTC. Translation: CSAMSRNEQYF.

The chain carries TRBV29-1 and TRBJ2-2; D is perhaps TRBD2 (6 bases). This CDR3 is built from 14 residues. Germline-derived CDR1 and CDR2 are SQVTM and ANQGSEA. The CDR3 region is CSGNSGLNTGELFF. CDR3 DNA: TGCAGTGGAAATAGCGGATTGAACACCGGGGAGCTGTTTTTT.

CDR3 region: CASSLEVGYGYTF. CDR3 in DNA: TGCGCCAGCAGCTTGGAGGTTGGGTATGGCTACACCTTC. The rearrangement uses TRBV5-1 and TRBJ1-2; D unclear. This CDR3 spans 13 amino acids. Germline values: CDR1 SGHRS, CDR2 YFSETQ. The V and J ends lost 0 bases and 5 bases respectively, with 8 bases between them.

This chain links TRBV6-5 with TRBJ2-1; the D gene is possibly TRBD1 (5 bases). Trimming took off 6 bases at V and 7 bases at J, with 19 bases between the two ends. CDR3 length equals 15 residues. CDR1 MNHEY and CDR2 SVGAGI come from the germline V gene. The CDR3, as DNA: TGTGCCAGCAGATCTACTACAGGTTTCAGGAATGAGCAGTTCTTC. Translation gives CASRSTTGFRNEQFF.

The chain's CDR3 is CSVGAGTGVHGYTF. In DNA, the CDR3 is TGCAGCGTTGGAGCCGGGACAGGCGTACATGGCTACACCTTC. The chain carries TRBV29-1 and TRBJ1-2, with 8 positions matching TRBD1. Germline CDR1 reads SQVTM; CDR2 reads ANQGSEA. V lost 4 bases and J lost 6; bases outside the gene matches: 10. This CDR3 has 14 residues.

This sequence joins TRBV6-5 and TRBJ1-1; D ambiguous. Germline-derived CDR1 and CDR2 are MNHEY and SVGAGI. This CDR3 spans 14 amino acids. Between the trimmed V and J ends, which lost 5 bases and 5 bases, there was a span of 15 bases. In DNA form, the CDR3 reads TGTGCCAGCAGTCCCCTGACTAAAGTTACTGAAGCTTTCTTT. Its translation is CASSPLTKVTEAFF.

This clone was recorded a few times. The CDR3 reads CASSIGQGAYYEQYF. CDR3 DNA: TGTGCCAGTAGTATCGGACAGGGGGCGTATTACGAGCAGTACTTC. The chain joins TRBV19 to TRBJ2-7; 11 nucleotides line up with TRBD1. Germline CDR1 is LNHDA and CDR2 is SQIVND (reference sequence). The CDR3 covers 15 residues. With V trimmed by 3 bases and J by 4 bases, 5 bases remained unmatched.

The rearrangement joins TRBV11-2 to TRBJ1-6, with TRBD1 matching over 11 bases. CDR3 length: 19 residues. V lost 5 bases, J lost 4 bases, and 13 bases stayed unmatched. Germline values: CDR1 SGHAT, CDR2 FQNNGV. The CDR3 DNA reads as TGTGCCAGCAGCCGAATTGGGACAGGGGGTATAATTTATAATTCACCCCTCCACTTT. Amino acids: CASSRIGTGGIIYNSPLHF.

This clone was recorded only once. The rearrangement uses TRBV2 and TRBJ2-5, with 12 bases lining up with TRBD2. Germline V gives CDR1 SNHLY, CDR2 FYNNEI. With 5 bases clipped from V and 3 bases from J, the junction kept 4 bases outside the gene matches. The CDR3 covers 15 residues. The CDR3 coding sequence is TGTGCCAGCAGTAGGTCTAGCGGGGGGGAAGAGACCCAGTACTTC. Encoded protein: CASSRSSGGEETQYF.

The chain couples TRBV2 to TRBJ2-2; D assignment may be TRBD1 or TRBD2 (5 bases each). CDR3 length equals 15 residues. The V and J ends lost 5 bases and 2 bases respectively, with 12 bases between them. CDR1 and CDR2 (germline): SNHLY, FYNNEI. CDR3 loop: CASSFQGVNTGELFF. The DNA for the CDR3 is TGTGCCAGCAGTTTCCAGGGAGTAAACACCGGGGAGCTGTTTTTT. Together with reference TRBV2 and TRBJ2-2, the CDR3 gives the full variable domain: EPEVTQTPSHQVTQMGQEVILRCVPISNHLYFYWYRQILGQKVEFLVSFYNNEISEKSEIFDDQFSVERPDGSNFTLKIRSTKLEDSAMYFCASSFQGVNTGELFFGEGSRLTVL.

The rearrangement joins TRBV18 to TRBJ1-5; the match to TRBD1 covers 7 bases. The J segment lost 0 bases and the V segment lost 5 bases, leaving 16 bases of the junction unmatched. This CDR3 spans 19 amino acids. Per germline, CDR1 KGHSH and CDR2 LQKENI. The CDR3 region has the DNA TGTGCCAGCTCAAGCCGCCCCCCTGGGACAGACCTTAGCAATCAGCCCCAGCATTTT. Translation gives CASSSRPPGTDLSNQPQHF.

The J gene is TRBJ1-6, the V gene TRBV13; D perhaps matches TRBD1 (5 bases). CDR1 PRHDT and CDR2 FYEKMQ come from the germline V gene (reference sequence). The CDR3 runs 13 residues. Trimming shortened V by 8 bases and J by 4 bases, and 9 bases separated the two germline ends. The chain's CDR3 is CASRGAYNSPLHF. CDR3 coding DNA: TGTGCCAGCCGCGGGGCATATAATTCACCCCTCCACTTT.

The genes are TRBV6-7 and TRBJ1-4; a possible D gene is TRBD1 (6 bases). TRBV6-7 falls under the ORF class, with uncertain function. The CDR3 extends over 15 amino acids. V was shortened by 6 bases and J by 7 bases, with 18 bases between the two germline ends. CDR3 sequence: CASRVKAGVSEKLFF. CDR3 DNA sequence: TGTGCCAGCAGAGTTAAAGCAGGGGTAAGTGAAAAACTGTTTTTT.

To note about this clone: The sample has other DNA sequences that encode this CDR3 too. The rearrangement uses TRBV19 and TRBJ2-2; 13 positions agree with TRBD2. This CDR3 region has 14 residues. V shed 8 bases, J shed 5 bases, and the junction held 2 bases outside the gene matches. The germline V gene encodes CDR1 LNHDA and CDR2 SQIVND (reference sequence). The CDR3 DNA reads as TGTGCCAGTTCACTAGCGGGGGGGACCGGGGAGCTGTTTTTT. This sequence encodes CASSLAGGTGELFF.

The chain links TRBV6-5 to TRBJ2-3, with D possibly TRBD2 on 6 matching bases. Trimming took 2 bases from V and 6 from J, leaving 9 bases between them. The V gene's germline CDR1 is MNHEY and CDR2 SVGAGI. CDR3 length: 13 residues. The CDR3 loop reads CASSYRAGDTQYF. CDR3 in DNA: TGTGCCAGCAGTTACAGGGCGGGGGATACGCAGTATTTT.

The V gene is TRBV9, the J gene TRBJ2-1; TRBD2 matches 10 bases. The V and J ends lost 4 bases and 0 bases, in that order; junction bases with no gene match: 10. CDR1 is SGDLS and CDR2 is YYNGEE in the germline V gene. The CDR3 consists of 18 residues. The CDR3 sequence is CASSPSGGAVSSYNEQFF. CDR3 nucleotide sequence: TGTGCCAGCAGCCCAAGCGGGGGGGCCGTGTCCTCCTACAATGAGCAGTTCTTC.

The rearrangement uses TRBV6-5 and TRBJ1-1, with TRBD1 matching over 7 bases. The V gene end was trimmed by 5 bases and the J gene end by 4 bases; junction bases not matched to a gene: 7. This CDR3 contains 14 residues. Per germline, CDR1 MNHEY and CDR2 SVGAGI. The CDR3 region is CASSLTGVTTEAFF. Here the CDR3 DNA reads TGTGCCAGCAGTCTAACAGGGGTTACCACTGAAGCTTTCTTT.

This chain uses TRBV5-6 with TRBJ2-1; 10 nucleotides agree with TRBD2. V gave up 4 bases and J gave up 4 bases; unmatched junction bases: 5. Germline V gene lookup returns CDR1 SGHDT and CDR2 YYEEEE. This CDR3 is built from 15 residues. In DNA, the CDR3 is TGTGCCAGCAGCGCCCGGACTAGCGGATACAATGAGCAGTTCTTC. It encodes CASSARTSGYNEQFF.

This sequence joins TRBV19 and TRBJ2-3, with TRBD1 as a possible D gene (6 bases). V lost 8 bases and J lost 4, with 7 bases in between. CDR1 LNHDA and CDR2 SQIVND come from the germline V gene (reference sequence). The CDR3 contains 11 residues. The CDR3 loop reads CASGGPDTQYF. The CDR3 region has the DNA TGTGCCAGTGGGGGCCCAGATACGCAGTATTTT.

The chain carries TRBV7-2 and TRBJ1-3; TRBD1 matches at 7 bases. The J segment lost 8 bases and the V segment lost 4 bases, leaving 11 bases of the junction unmatched. This CDR3 region has 15 residues. Germline lookup yields CDR1 SGHTA and CDR2 FQGNSA. The CDR3 DNA sequence: TGTGCCAGCAGCTCCGGAAGGGGGCGGCTAGACACCATATATTTT. It encodes CASSSGRGRLDTIYF.

The count of this clone is one. The chain combines TRBV15 with TRBJ1-4; D may be TRBD1 (6 bases). Germline V gene sequence: CDR1 LNHNV, CDR2 YYDKDF (reference sequence). The CDR3 length is 15 residues. Trimming took 0 bases from V and 5 from J, leaving 10 bases between them. As DNA, the CDR3 is TGTGCCACCAGCAGAGATTTTGGGGGCAATGAAAAACTGTTTTTT. It yields the protein CATSRDFGGNEKLFF.

CDR3 DNA: TGCGCCAGCAGCCAAGATCTTCCCGGGGGATCCCTGAGCAATCAGCCCCAGCATTTT. This codes for CASSQDLPGGSLSNQPQHF. V usage is TRBV4-3 and J usage is TRBJ1-5, with D tentatively TRBD1 (5 bases). Trimming cost V 0 bases and J 1 base, with 19 bases left between them. CDR3 length: 19 amino acids. In germline, CDR1 is LGHNA, CDR2 YSLEER.

The chain carries TRBV7-8 and TRBJ1-4; D is undetermined. Germline CDR1 and CDR2: SGHVS and FQNEAQ. V lost 0 bases, J lost 7 bases, and 15 bases lay in between. This CDR3 spans 16 amino acids. CDR3 in amino acids: CASSLAPPSFGEKLFF. For the CDR3, the DNA is TGTGCCAGCAGCTTAGCACCCCCCTCTTTTGGTGAAAAACTGTTTTTT.

V and J are TRBV19 and TRBJ2-7; maybe TRBD1 (6 bases). Looked up from germline, CDR1 is LNHDA and CDR2 is SQIVND (reference sequence). The CDR3 consists of 17 residues. Trimming removed 3 bases from V and 4 bases from J, with 22 bases in between. The CDR3 loop is CASSMGGVGDNIYEQYF. The CDR3 bases are TGTGCCAGTAGTATGGGCGGAGTGGGGGACAATATATACGAGCAGTACTTC.

V and J are TRBV18 and TRBJ2-5; 7 bases align to TRBD1. Trimming removed 5 bases from V and 5 bases from J; junction bases left unmatched: 5. This CDR3 contains 13 residues. Germline values: CDR1 KGHSH, CDR2 LQKENI. The chain's CDR3 is CASSFGTVETQYF. The CDR3 DNA reads as TGTGCCAGCTCATTCGGGACAGTGGAGACCCAGTACTTC.

The CDR3 DNA sequence: TGTGCCAGCAGTTACGTCGAAGCAGATACGCAGTATTTT. Translating gives CASSYVEADTQYF. The J gene is TRBJ2-3, the V gene TRBV6-5; D not resolved. The germline V and J ends were trimmed by 2 bases and 4 bases, with 7 bases remaining between them. This CDR3 is built from 13 residues. CDR1 and CDR2 (germline): MNHEY, SVGAGI.

The chain couples TRBV7-9 to TRBJ2-3, with 14 bases identical to TRBD2. Germline-derived CDR1 and CDR2 are SEHNR and FQNEAQ (reference sequence). This CDR3 spans 16 amino acids. Trimming took 4 bases from V and 9 from J; bases not matched to a gene: 9. This chain's CDR3 is CASSSGLAGAGGTQYF. The CDR3 coding sequence is TGTGCCAGCAGCTCGGGACTAGCGGGGGCCGGGGGCACGCAGTATTTT.